The 9 T cell receptor beta chains below all came from one sample that was sequenced in a study of cytomegalovirus exposure and HLA in healthy donors. The PCR had 60 Vbeta and 13 Jbeta primers. The assay was immunoSEQ multiplex PCR, and TCRdb's table has in-frame clones only and misses some. The sample includes approximately 130,000 clones, roughly four fifths of them seen just once. The sequenced sample consisted of PBMCs. These receptors all come from a woman aged 40 to 50 in good health and CMV-seropositive.

The rearrangement joins TRBV27 to TRBJ1-5; possibly TRBD1 for D (5 bases). This CDR3 is 15 amino acids long. Trimming took off 0 bases at V and 4 bases at J, with 10 bases between the two ends. Germline V gene sequence: CDR1 MNHEY, CDR2 SMNVEV (reference sequence). The CDR3 loop is CASSLSTAQNQPQHF. The CDR3 nucleotides read TGTGCCAGCAGTTTATCGACAGCCCAGAATCAGCCCCAGCATTTT.

The V call is TRBV1, the J call TRBJ1-5; TRBD1, the D gene given by the table, was not confirmed from the DNA. TRBV1 is a pseudogene locus. This CDR3 is 18 amino acids long. The CDR3 protein is CTSSQDHGMGDSNQPQHF. In DNA, the CDR3 is TGCACCAGCAGCCAAGATCACGGTATGGGCGATAGCAATCAGCCCCAGCATTTT.

J is TRBJ1-5 and V is TRBV27; D may be TRBD1 (6 bases). The CDR3 consists of 14 residues. The germline V gene encodes CDR1 MNHEY and CDR2 SMNVEV (reference sequence). V lost 2 bases and J lost 4, with 9 bases in between. The CDR3 DNA is TGTGCCAGCAGTTTAAGACAGGCAAATCAGCCCCAGCATTTT. This codes for CASSLRQANQPQHF.

This chain uses TRBV29-1 with TRBJ2-4; TRBD1 aligns across 9 bases. The CDR3 consists of 13 residues. Germline loops: CDR1 SQVTM, CDR2 ANQGSEA. V shed 3 bases, J shed 9 bases, and the junction held 6 bases outside the gene matches. DNA of the CDR3: TGCAGCGTTGAGACGGGACAGGGTGGCATTCAGTACTTC. This encodes CSVETGQGGIQYF.

The V gene is TRBV6-1, the J gene TRBJ1-1, with 7 bases fitting TRBD1. V lost 4 bases and J lost 6; bases outside the gene matches: 2. The CDR3 is made up of 12 amino acids. The germline V gene has CDR1 MNHNS and CDR2 SASEGT. The CDR3 protein is CASSGTGSEAFF. The CDR3 DNA sequence: TGTGCCAGCAGTGGGACAGGCTCTGAAGCTTTCTTT.

The chain recombines TRBV6-1 with TRBJ2-3; 8 bases map to TRBD2. The CDR3 loop spans 14 amino acids. Germline loops: CDR1 MNHNS, CDR2 SASEGT. The trim removed 10 bases at V and 6 bases at J, leaving 12 bases unmatched. The CDR3 DNA reads as TGTGCCACCGGGAGGGACCCCGCGGTGGATACGCAGTATTTT. Translated: CATGRDPAVDTQYF.

CDR3 loop: CSGGDRGYEQYF. Written as DNA, the CDR3 is TGCAGCGGGGGGGACAGGGGCTACGAGCAGTACTTC. V usage is TRBV29-1 and J usage is TRBJ2-7; 10 bases fit TRBD1. The CDR3 is made up of 12 amino acids. The germline V gene has CDR1 SQVTM and CDR2 ANQGSEA. V was pared by 7 bases and J by 3 bases, with 3 bases of the junction left unmatched.

The rearrangement joins TRBV6-5 to TRBJ2-5; 8 positions agree with TRBD2. Looked up from germline, CDR1 is MNHEY and CDR2 is SVGAGI. CDR3 length: 15 amino acids. J gave up 4 bases and V 0 bases, and 4 bases lay outside the gene matches. The CDR3: CASSYSSGVGETQYF. DNA of the CDR3: TGTGCCAGCAGTTACTCTAGCGGGGTGGGAGAGACCCAGTACTTC.

This clone was observed a few times. The chain carries TRBV4-2 and TRBJ2-7, with TRBD2 matching over 12 bases. The CDR3 has 15 residues. The J segment lost 2 bases and the V segment lost 4 bases, leaving 3 bases of the junction unmatched. Germline V gene lookup returns CDR1 LGHNA and CDR2 YNFKEQ. CDR3 coding DNA: TGTGCCAGCAGCCCCCGGACTAGCGGGGCCTACGAGCAGTACTTC. Translating it yields CASSPRTSGAYEQYF.